Sequencing of this T cell receptor beta chain was carried out in a study of T cells in Graves' hyperthyroidism and ophthalmopathy. This clonotype was recorded at least ten times. Amplification of TCR beta CDR3 regions used RNA as the template. First-round RT-PCR with HTBI primers amplified the TCR CDR3 region. TCRdb called the multiplex PCR reads again in MiXCR, with one record for every CDR3 protein. Here the sample spans some 560,000 distinct CDR3 sequences, about 15% being singletons. Trimming stripped 6 bases from V and 2 bases from J, with 11 bases between. Looked up from germline, CDR1 is MDHEN and CDR2 is SYDVKM. The CDR3 sequence is 13 residues long.

The chain has TRBV28 and TRBJ2-7; D possibly corresponds to TRBD1 (5 bases). Source material: blood. This clonotype was obtained from a woman aged 25 to 39 with Graves' hyperthyroidism. The CDR3 DNA reads TGTGCCAGCAGGGGGCCAAGCACCTACGAGCAGTACTTC. Its protein is CASRGPSTYEQYF.